A selection of T cell receptor beta chains follows, all from one sample in a study of prognosis after radiotherapy for stage I lung cancer. TCRdb passed the multiplex PCR reads through MiXCR, listing each CDR3 protein once. The data show more than 30,000 distinct CDR3 sequences, around two fifths seen once. The material sequenced was PBMCs, taken before or after stereotactic body radiation therapy (not recorded which). The receptors shown here come from a donor of 50 years or more with non-small cell lung cancer. Each CDR3 is given with its conserved first and last residue. The D gene is left open where the match is weak. Rows may omit the clone size; those that give it use once, few, many or a size class.

abundance,len,v_gene,j_gene,d_gene,CDR3aa,CDR3nt
NA,15,TRBV6-2/TRBV6-3,TRBJ2-5,NA,CASRPGAGCGETQYF,TGTGCCAGCAGGCCTGGGGCGGGTTGTGGGGAGACCCAGTACTTC
many,12,TRBV3-1,TRBJ2-7,NA,CASSHWGREQYF,TGTGCCAGCAGCCACTGGGGCCGCGAGCAGTACTTC
many,16,TRBV5-6,TRBJ1-2,TRBD1,CASRQTGTGVGYGYTF,TGTGCCAGCAGGCAAACCGGGACAGGGGTGGGCTATGGCTACACCTTC
many,15,TRBV5-1,TRBJ2-3,NA,CASSMPRDTSDTQYF,TGCGCCAGCAGCATGCCCCGGGACACCTCAGATACGCAGTATTTT
medium-sized,12,TRBV28,TRBJ1-5,NA,CASTAGEQPQHF,TGTGCCAGCACCGCAGGGGAACAGCCCCAGCATTTT
NA,14,TRBV6-2/TRBV6-3,TRBJ1-1,NA,CASSDSSRNTEAFF,TGTGCCAGCAGTGACTCGAGTAGGAACACTGAAGCTTTCTTT
NA,14,TRBV7-2,TRBJ2-2,NA,CASSFILGDGELFF,TGTGCCAGCAGCTTTATACTAGGAGACGGGGAGCTGTTTTTT
NA,13,TRBV12-3/TRBV12-4,TRBJ1-3,NA,CASTPSGRNTIYF,TGTGCCAGCACCCCCTCGGGCCGAAACACCATATATTTT
NA,14,TRBV6-1,TRBJ2-2,NA,CASSGTWDTGELFF,TGTGCCAGCAGCGGGACATGGGACACCGGGGAGTTGTTTTTT
many,15,TRBV7-2,TRBJ2-5,TRBD2,CASSLGASGGETQYF,TGTGCCAGCAGCTTAGGGGCTAGCGGAGGAGAGACCCAGTACTTC
NA,16,TRBV6-2/TRBV6-3,TRBJ2-3,TRBD2,CASDDRRRTSADTQYF,TGTGCCAGCGACGACCGGAGAAGGACTAGCGCAGATACGCAGTATTTT
NA,15,TRBV9,TRBJ2-1,NA,CASSPRWDIPNEQFF,TGTGCCAGCAGCCCCCGCTGGGACATTCCCAATGAGCAGTTCTTC
medium-sized,14,TRBV20-1,TRBJ1-6,NA,CSASSGRMDSPLHF,TGCAGTGCTAGTTCGGGGAGGATGGATTCACCCCTCCACTTT
many,16,TRBV5-1,TRBJ2-1,NA,CASSLRGGGTYNEQFF,TGCGCCAGCAGCTTGCGAGGGGGGGGAACCTACAATGAGCAGTTCTTC
few,11,TRBV6-1,TRBJ2-1,NA,CASSEGVWFFF,TGTGCCAGCAGTGAAGGCGTATGGTTTTTCTTC
many,14,TRBV2,TRBJ1-6,NA,CASSPRTYNSPLHF,TGTGCCAGCAGCCCCAGGACCTATAATTCACCCCTCCACTTT
NA,14,TRBV13,TRBJ2-4,NA,CASSFRQGGNIQYF,TGTGCCAGCAGCTTCCGGCAGGGGGGAAACATTCAGTACTTC
many,14,TRBV7-9,TRBJ1-4,NA,CASSSGRTNEKLFF,TGTGCCAGCAGCTCGGGCAGAACTAATGAAAAACTGTTTTTT
many,16,TRBV20-1,TRBJ2-3,TRBD2,CSVIGTSGRSADTQYF,TGCAGTGTTATCGGGACTAGCGGGAGGTCTGCAGATACGCAGTATTTT
NA,16,TRBV7-2,TRBJ2-2,NA,CASSLGVGRNTWELFF,TGTGCCAGCAGCTTAGGCGTGGGCCGGAACACCTGGGAGCTGTTTTTT
many,15,TRBV3-1,TRBJ2-3,TRBD2,CASSQVAGAVDTQYF,TGTGCCAGCAGCCAAGTTGCGGGAGCAGTAGATACGCAGTATTTT
NA,13,TRBV7-9,TRBJ1-1,NA,CASSPQQNTEAFF,TGTGCCAGCAGCCCCCAGCAGAACACTGAAGCTTTCTTT
NA,15,TRBV6-9,TRBJ2-7,NA,CASSSHRHGRHEQYF,TGTGCCAGCAGTTCGCACCGACATGGTCGTCACGAGCAGTACTTC
NA,13,TRBV9,TRBJ1-2,NA,CSSSAGGSYGYTF,TGTTCCAGCAGCGCTGGAGGCTCCTATGGCTACACCTTC